A single sample gave rise to the 23 T cell receptor beta chains below, sequenced in a study of persistence of HIV-infected CD4 T cells. The immunoSEQ assay was version 4, run in survey mode. Only in-frame clones appear in the TCRdb table, and some are missing; sequencing was by immunoSEQ multiplex PCR. The data show about 32,000 clones, 60% to 75% seen once. The stimulus was an HIV-1 Gag 15-mer peptide pool, about 1 ug/peptide/mL. Responding CD4+ T cells were sorted by upregulation of both CD40 ligand and CD69. These TCRs' antigens remain unknown. The sequences come from CD4+ T cells sorted from PBMCs after roughly 17-hour stimulation, collected from a patient who received antiretroviral therapy. The receptor set was obtained from an adult man with HIV who was CMV-seropositive.

This chain joins TRBV19 and TRBJ1-5; 11 bases line up with TRBD1. The CDR3 extends over 17 amino acids. The ends lost 5 bases at V and 2 bases at J; junction bases unmatched: 8. Germline loops: CDR1 LNHDA, CDR2 SQIVND (reference sequence). For the CDR3, the DNA is TGTGCCAGTAGTCCCAGGACAGGGGGCTGGGGCAATCAGCCCCAGCATTTT. It is translated as CASSPRTGGWGNQPQHF.

By share, this clone ranks as medium-sized. The chain employs TRBV28 and TRBJ1-5; 9 nucleotides line up with TRBD1. Trimming cost V 7 bases and J 6 bases; bases outside gene matches: 7. The CDR3 has 14 amino acids. The germline V gene encodes CDR1 MDHEN and CDR2 SYDVKM. CDR3 sequence (DNA): TGTGCCAGCAAACAGGGGGCAGGGGTTCAGCCCCAGCATTTT. It yields the protein CASKQGAGVQPQHF.

The chain couples TRBV4-1 to TRBJ2-3; 9 bases align to TRBD2. CDR1 is MGHRA and CDR2 is YSYEKL in the germline V gene. This CDR3 spans 18 amino acids. V dropped 0 bases and J dropped 3; count of bases not matched to a gene: 10. The chain's CDR3 is CASSQDHAGGSPTDTQYF. The DNA of the CDR3 is TGCGCCAGCAGCCAAGATCATGCGGGGGGGTCACCAACAGATACGCAGTATTTT.

In this sample, this clone turned up a few times. The sample contains more than one DNA sequence encoding this CDR3. The chain couples TRBV9 to TRBJ1-1; D remains unclear. The CDR3 has 13 amino acids. Trimming left V 2 bases short and J 0 bases short, with 5 bases between. Germline V CDR1 and CDR2: SGDLS, YYNGEE. The CDR3 is CASSVLVNTEAFF. The CDR3 DNA follows: TGTGCCAGCAGCGTTCTTGTGAACACTGAAGCTTTCTTT.

This clone appeared once. The chain links TRBV7-8 to TRBJ1-2, with D perhaps TRBD1 (6 bases). V was shortened by 2 bases and J by 0 bases, with 16 bases between the two germline ends. This CDR3 has 17 amino acids. Germline assignment: CDR1 SGHVS and CDR2 FQNEAQ. The CDR3 bases are TGTGCCAGCAGCTTAATCGGAACAGGGTTTACTAACTATGGCTACACCTTC. Its protein is CASSLIGTGFTNYGYTF. Variable domain in full (rest from reference TRBV7-8 and TRBJ1-2): GAGVSQSPRYKVAKRGQDVALRCDPISGHVSLFWYQQALGQGPEFLTYFQNEAQLDKSGLPSDRFFAERPEGSVSTLKIQRTQQEDSAVYLCASSLIGTGFTNYGYTFGSGTRLTVV.

This clone was picked up a small number of times. This chain uses TRBV5-4 with TRBJ1-1; TRBD1 agrees at 7 bases. The germline V gene encodes CDR1 SGHNT and CDR2 YYREEE (reference sequence). CDR3 length: 15 amino acids. V was clipped by 3 bases and J by 5 bases; unmatched bases: 10. The DNA for the CDR3 is TGTGCCAGCAGCTCACAGGGGAGAGGAGATACTGAAGCTTTCTTT. Translation gives CASSSQGRGDTEAFF. Supplemented by reference TRBV5-4 and TRBJ1-1, the full variable domain reads ETGVTQSPTHLIKTRGQQVTLRCSSQSGHNTVSWYQQALGQGPQFIFQYYREEENGRGNFPPRFSGLQFPNYSSELNVNALELDDSALYLCASSSQGRGDTEAFFGQGTRLTVV.

The chain couples TRBV12-3 or TRBV12-4 to TRBJ2-5; unclear D gene. V was cut by 2 bases and J by 13 bases, with 17 bases left in between. CDR3 size: 13 residues. The CDR3 spells CASSLKEVSRRYF. CDR3 bases: TGTGCCAGCAGTTTAAAAGAGGTGTCGCGGCGGTACTTC.

This chain links TRBV6-2 or TRBV6-3 with TRBJ2-3, with D possibly TRBD1 on 5 matching bases. CDR1 and CDR2 from the germline V gene are MNHEY and SVGEGT. Trimming removed 2 bases at V and 1 base at J, with 10 bases between. This CDR3 has 15 residues. The CDR3 bases are TGTGCCAGCAGTTACCAGACAGCAGGCACAGATACGCAGTATTTT. This gives the protein CASSYQTAGTDTQYF.

J is TRBJ2-2 and V is TRBV7-2; the match to TRBD2 covers 11 bases. In germline, CDR1 is SGHTA, CDR2 FQGNSA. V lost 5 bases, J lost 7 bases, and 12 bases stayed unmatched. This CDR3 contains 17 residues. The chain's CDR3 is CASSPGSGGVTGGELFF. The CDR3 DNA follows: TGTGCCAGCAGCCCTGGTAGCGGGGGGGTGACGGGCGGGGAGCTGTTTTTT.

The chain joins TRBV14 to TRBJ2-2, with D unclear. V shed 4 bases and J shed 6 bases, with 9 bases lying between them. CDR3 length: 13 amino acids. CDR1 and CDR2 from the germline V gene are SGHDN and FVKESK. The CDR3 loop is CASSPVRAGELFF. CDR3 nucleotide sequence: TGTGCCAGCAGCCCGGTTAGGGCCGGGGAGCTGTTTTTT.

This sequence joins TRBV5-1 and TRBJ1-1; 8 nucleotides align to TRBD1. The V and J ends lost 0 bases and 4 bases, in that order; junction bases with no gene match: 2. This CDR3 has 14 amino acids. The germline CDR1 and CDR2 sequences are SGHRS and YFSETQ. As DNA, the CDR3 is TGCGCCAGCAGCTTGGGACAGGGGATCACTGAAGCTTTCTTT. This translates into CASSLGQGITEAFF.

This clone has only a few counts. The chain combines TRBV29-1 with TRBJ1-2; TRBD1 matches 10 bases. Per germline, CDR1 SQVTM and CDR2 ANQGSEA. The CDR3 has 14 residues. J gave up 1 base and V 2 bases, and 1 base lay outside the gene matches. The CDR3 sequence is CSVERTGGNYGYTF. The CDR3 DNA sequence: TGCAGCGTTGAACGGACAGGGGGTAACTATGGCTACACCTTC.

Concerning this clone itself: The sample carries other DNA sequences with the same CDR3. CDR3 sequence reads: CASSLMAGAPTDTQYF. Here the CDR3 DNA reads TGTGCCAGCAGCTTAATGGCGGGGGCACCCACAGATACGCAGTATTTT. The chain recombines TRBV7-3 with TRBJ2-3, with a tentative D call TRBD2 (7 bases). With 1 base removed from V and 2 bases from J, the gap between germline ends came to 13 bases. CDR1 and CDR2 (germline): SGHTA, FQGTGA. This CDR3 has 16 residues. Full variable domain (missing parts from reference TRBV7-3 and TRBJ2-3): GAGVSQTPSNKVTEKGKYVELRCDPISGHTALYWYRQSLGQGPEFLIYFQGTGAADDSGLPNDRFFAVRPEGSVSTLKIQRTERGDSAVYLCASSLMAGAPTDTQYFGPGTRLTVL.

This clone was seen only a few times. V usage is TRBV27 and J usage is TRBJ2-1; 9 nucleotides match TRBD1. Germline trimming cut 5 bases from V and 3 bases from J; bases unmatched to any gene: 5. The CDR3 runs to 15 residues. Germline-derived CDR1 and CDR2 are MNHEY and SMNVEV (reference sequence). The CDR3 loop is CASSTGTGFYNEQFF. The CDR3 region has the DNA TGTGCCAGCAGTACCGGGACAGGGTTCTACAATGAGCAGTTCTTC.

This clone was picked up a small number of times. V usage is TRBV28 and J usage is TRBJ2-4; 9 bases agree with TRBD1. This CDR3 spans 17 amino acids. The germline CDR1 and CDR2 sequences are MDHEN and SYDVKM. V lost 5 bases, J lost 0 bases, and 8 bases stayed unmatched. For the CDR3, the DNA is TGTGCCAGCAGTACCTATACAGGGGGCCTAGCCAAAAACATTCAGTACTTC. Residues: CASSTYTGGLAKNIQYF.

The CDR3 DNA follows: TGTGCCAGCAGCCGACGCGGGCCTCGCGCAGATACGCAGTATTTT. Amino acid sequence: CASSRRGPRADTQYF. The V and J genes are TRBV3-1 (or the pseudogene TRBV3-2) and TRBJ2-3; the D gene is possibly TRBD2 (5 bases). The V end lost 4 bases, the J end lost 4 bases, and 15 bases lay between the germline ends. Looked up from germline, CDR1 is LGHDT and CDR2 is YNNKEL (reference sequence). The CDR3 is 15 residues long.

V gene TRBV7-9 combines with J gene TRBJ1-1, with D perhaps TRBD1 (5 bases). Germline values: CDR1 SEHNR, CDR2 FQNEAQ (reference sequence). The V end was cut by 4 bases, the J end by 10 bases, with 19 bases between. This CDR3 is 14 amino acids long. The CDR3 DNA follows: TGTGCCAGCAGCTCTGCGACAGTTGGTATCTTAGCTTTCTTT. It is translated as CASSSATVGILAFF.

In this sample, this clone turned up once. The chain combines TRBV5-4 with TRBJ2-6; the D gene is possibly TRBD1 (5 bases). The V gene's germline CDR1 is SGHNT and CDR2 YYREEE (reference sequence). There are 17 residues in the CDR3. Trimming removed 3 bases at V and 0 bases at J, with 13 bases between. The DNA of the CDR3 is TGTGCCAGCAGCTCAGGGCAGGGCCCCTCTGGGGCCAACGTCCTGACTTTC. Translation: CASSSGQGPSGANVLTF.

This clone was counted a single time. J is TRBJ1-1 and V is TRBV3-1 (or the pseudogene TRBV3-2); D uncertain. The CDR3 has 14 residues. V gave up 7 bases and J gave up 0 bases, with 12 bases separating them. Germline CDR1 is LGHDT and CDR2 is YNNKEL (reference sequence). In DNA, the CDR3 is TGTGCCAGCACCTTGAATCAGATGAACACTGAAGCTTTCTTT. It encodes CASTLNQMNTEAFF.

The chain recombines TRBV6-4 with TRBJ2-3; TRBD2 might be the D (5 bases). The V gene's germline CDR1 is MRHNA and CDR2 SNTAGT. This CDR3 contains 13 residues. V was cut by 5 bases and J by 5 bases, with 11 bases left in between. The CDR3 sequence is CASSYVGEDTQYF. CDR3 coding DNA: TGTGCCAGCAGTTACGTCGGGGAAGATACGCAGTATTTT.

The rearrangement joins TRBV28 to TRBJ1-1; D ambiguous. This CDR3 region has 14 residues. Trimming cost V 5 bases and J 4 bases, with 14 bases left between them. Germline CDR1 is MDHEN and CDR2 is SYDVKM. This CDR3 is CASSPQVRGTEAFF. The CDR3 nucleotides are TGTGCCAGCAGTCCCCAGGTGAGAGGCACTGAAGCTTTCTTT. Full variable domain (rest looked up from reference TRBV28 and TRBJ1-1): DVKVTQSSRYLVKRTGEKVFLECVQDMDHENMFWYRQDPGLGLRLIYFSYDVKMKEKGDIPEGYSVSREKKERFSLILESASTNQTSMYLCASSPQVRGTEAFFGQGTRLTVV.

This clone turned up a few times. This chain uses TRBV18 with TRBJ1-1; TRBD1 matches 8 bases. The germline V gene has CDR1 KGHSH and CDR2 LQKENI. The CDR3 length is 14 residues. Trimming at V came to 8 bases and at J to 1 base, leaving 6 bases not matched to a gene. As DNA, the CDR3 is TGTGCCAGCGGCCGGGACAGGAAGAACACTGAAGCTTTCTTT. The encoded protein is CASGRDRKNTEAFF.

This clone is medium-sized within its sample. Other DNA variants within this sample encode the same CDR3. The chain recombines TRBV6-5 with TRBJ1-4; 9 positions match TRBD1. V dropped 6 bases and J dropped 5; count of bases not matched to a gene: 7. The CDR3 runs to 15 residues. Germline CDR1 reads MNHEY; CDR2 reads SVGAGI. In DNA form, the CDR3 reads TGTGCCAGCAGGTCACAGGGGGCGCCGAATGAAAAACTGTTTTTT. It codes for CASRSQGAPNEKLFF.